This passage covers 5 T cell receptor beta chains from one sample sequenced in a study of Graves' ophthalmopathy and Graves' hyperthyroidism. Using RNA transcripts, the TCR beta CDR3 regions were amplified. RT-PCR was first run with HTBI primers, then multiplex PCR in a second round. From the multiplex PCR reads, TCRdb called clonotypes with MiXCR, one entry per CDR3 protein. Of a few hundred thousand distinct CDR3 sequences listed, under 25% are singletons. Sample: peripheral blood. The receptors were sampled from a woman aged 18-30 years with stable Graves' hyperthyroidism.

The table lists this clonotype with a few counts. The chain uses TRBV7-2 and TRBJ2-7; 13 bases fit TRBD2. With 5 bases clipped from V and 5 bases from J, the junction kept 6 bases outside the gene matches. The CDR3 sequence is 15 residues long. Looked up from germline, CDR1 is SGHTA and CDR2 is FQGNSA. The CDR3: CASSRTSGSFHEQYF. CDR3 DNA sequence: TGTGCCAGCAGCAGGACTAGCGGGAGCTTTCACGAGCAGTACTTC.

The chain links TRBV24-1 to TRBJ1-2, with D tentatively TRBD1 (6 bases). The CDR3 runs 13 residues. Germline V gene sequence: CDR1 KGHDR, CDR2 SFDVKD. V was trimmed by 5 bases and J by 6 bases, leaving 12 bases between them. Here the CDR3 reads CATSVTGSHGYTF. The CDR3 DNA is TGTGCCACCAGTGTAACAGGGTCGCATGGCTACACCTTC.

V is TRBV6-1 and J is TRBJ1-1; no reliable D call. This CDR3 is built from 11 residues. Trimming took off 4 bases at V and 7 bases at J, with 7 bases between the two ends. The V gene's germline CDR1 is MNHNS and CDR2 SASEGT. The CDR3 loop reads CASSVRREAFF. Here the CDR3 DNA reads TGTGCCAGCAGTGTCCGTCGTGAAGCTTTCTTT.

Ten or more counts support this clonotype. V and J are TRBV18 and TRBJ2-5; 10 bases align to TRBD1. V shed 6 bases and J 4 bases; nucleotides not matched to a gene: 5. Germline values: CDR1 KGHSH, CDR2 LQKENI. This CDR3 is 14 amino acids long. Here the CDR3 DNA reads TGTGCCAGCTCGAGGGACAGGGGATCAGAGACCCAGTACTTC. This sequence encodes CASSRDRGSETQYF. The full variable domain, with the rest looked up from reference TRBV18 and TRBJ2-5, is NAGVMQNPRHLVRRRGQEARLRCSPMKGHSHVYWYRQLPEEGLKFMVYLQKENIIDESGMPKERFSAEFPKEGPSILRIQQVVRGDSAAYFCASSRDRGSETQYFGPGTRLLVL.

In its sample, this clonotype was seen many times. This sequence joins TRBV11-1 and TRBJ2-2; D may be TRBD2 (5 bases). Germline V CDR1 and CDR2: SGHAT, FQDESV (reference sequence). V gave up 1 base and J gave up 0 bases, with 9 bases separating them. This CDR3 contains 16 residues. CDR3 protein: CASSLVVGANTGELFF. The CDR3 DNA follows: TGTGCCAGCAGCTTAGTTGTGGGAGCGAACACCGGGGAGCTGTTTTTT.